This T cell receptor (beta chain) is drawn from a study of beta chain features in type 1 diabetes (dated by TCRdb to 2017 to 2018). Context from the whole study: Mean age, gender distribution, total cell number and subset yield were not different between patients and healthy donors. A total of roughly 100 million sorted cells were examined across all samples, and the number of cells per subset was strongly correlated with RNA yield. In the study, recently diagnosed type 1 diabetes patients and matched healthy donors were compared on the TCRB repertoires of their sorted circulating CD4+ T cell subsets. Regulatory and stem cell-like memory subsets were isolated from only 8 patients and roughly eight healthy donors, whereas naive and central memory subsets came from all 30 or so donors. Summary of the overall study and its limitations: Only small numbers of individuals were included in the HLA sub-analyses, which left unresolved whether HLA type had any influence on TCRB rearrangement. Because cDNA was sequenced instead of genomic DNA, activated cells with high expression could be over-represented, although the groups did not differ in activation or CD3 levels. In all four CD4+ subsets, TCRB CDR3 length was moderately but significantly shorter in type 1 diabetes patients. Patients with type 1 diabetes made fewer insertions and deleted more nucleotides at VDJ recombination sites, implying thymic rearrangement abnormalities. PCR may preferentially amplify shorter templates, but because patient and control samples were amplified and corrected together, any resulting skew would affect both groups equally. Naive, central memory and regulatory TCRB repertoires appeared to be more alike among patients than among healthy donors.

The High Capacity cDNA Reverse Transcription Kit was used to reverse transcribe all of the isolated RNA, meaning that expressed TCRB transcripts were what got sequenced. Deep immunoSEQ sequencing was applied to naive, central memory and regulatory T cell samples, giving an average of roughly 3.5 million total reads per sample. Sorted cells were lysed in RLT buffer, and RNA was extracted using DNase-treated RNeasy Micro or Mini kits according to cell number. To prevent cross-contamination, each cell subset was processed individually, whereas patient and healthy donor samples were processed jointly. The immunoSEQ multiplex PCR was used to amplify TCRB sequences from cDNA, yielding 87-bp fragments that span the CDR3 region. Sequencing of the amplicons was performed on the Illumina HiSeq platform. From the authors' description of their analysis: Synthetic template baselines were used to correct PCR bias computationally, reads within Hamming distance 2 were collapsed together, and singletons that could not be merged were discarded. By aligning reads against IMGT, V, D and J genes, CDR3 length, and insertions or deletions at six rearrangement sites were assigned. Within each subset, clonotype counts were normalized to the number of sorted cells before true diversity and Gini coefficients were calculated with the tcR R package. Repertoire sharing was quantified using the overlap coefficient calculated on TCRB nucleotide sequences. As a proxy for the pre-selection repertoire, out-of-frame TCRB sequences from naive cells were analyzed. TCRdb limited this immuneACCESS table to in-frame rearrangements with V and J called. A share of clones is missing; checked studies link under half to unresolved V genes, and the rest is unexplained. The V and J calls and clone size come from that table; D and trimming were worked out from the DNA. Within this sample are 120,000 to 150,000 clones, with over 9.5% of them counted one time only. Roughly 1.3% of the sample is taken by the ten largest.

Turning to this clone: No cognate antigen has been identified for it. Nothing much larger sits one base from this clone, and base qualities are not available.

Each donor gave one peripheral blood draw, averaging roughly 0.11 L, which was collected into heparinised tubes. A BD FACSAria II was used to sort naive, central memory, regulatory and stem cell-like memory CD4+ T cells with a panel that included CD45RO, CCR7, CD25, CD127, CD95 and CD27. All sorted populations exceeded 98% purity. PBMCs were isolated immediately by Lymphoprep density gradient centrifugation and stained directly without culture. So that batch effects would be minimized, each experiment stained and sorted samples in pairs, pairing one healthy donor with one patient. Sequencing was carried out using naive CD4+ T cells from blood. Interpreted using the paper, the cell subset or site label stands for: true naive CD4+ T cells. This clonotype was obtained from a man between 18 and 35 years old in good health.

At the DNA level, the sequence is TGTGCCAGTAAAACCGGGACAGGGACCCACGAGCAGTACTTC. This yields the protein CASKTGTGTHEQYF. The V gene is TRBV6-5 and the J gene is TRBJ2-7, with 9 junctional bases fitting TRBD1. The germline V end is reduced by 9 bases and the J end by 5 bases; junction bases left unmatched: 11. Per the germline V gene, MNHEY is the CDR1 and SVGAGI is the CDR2. From cysteine to phenylalanine, the CDR3 is 14 amino acids long. Only CDR3 DNA remains: 42 bases, in frame from the first base.